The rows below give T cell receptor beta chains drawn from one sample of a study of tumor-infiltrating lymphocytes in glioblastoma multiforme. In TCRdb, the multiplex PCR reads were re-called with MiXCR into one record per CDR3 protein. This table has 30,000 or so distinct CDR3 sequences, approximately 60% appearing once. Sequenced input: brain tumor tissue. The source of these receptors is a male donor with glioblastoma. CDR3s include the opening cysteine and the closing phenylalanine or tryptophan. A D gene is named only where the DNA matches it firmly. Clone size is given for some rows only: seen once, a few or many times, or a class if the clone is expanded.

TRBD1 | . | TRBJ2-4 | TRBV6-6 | TGTGCCAGCAGTTACTCGAAGGGAGAGGGGGCGCGGGCCAAAGACATTCAGTACTTC | CASSYSKGEGARAKDIQYF
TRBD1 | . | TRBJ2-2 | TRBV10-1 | TGCACCAGCAGTGAGCTGGGACAGGGGACCGGGGAGCTGTTTTTT | CTSSELGQGTGELFF
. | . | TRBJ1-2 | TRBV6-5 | TGTGCCAGCAGTTACTCAACAGGGCCCAACTATGGCTACACCTTC | CASSYSTGPNYGYTF
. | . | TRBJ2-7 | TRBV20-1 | TGCAGTGCTAGAGAGCCACTCCCCTCTAGTGGGAGTAATTACGAGCAGTACTTC | CSAREPLPSSGSNYEQYF
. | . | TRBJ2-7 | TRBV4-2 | TGTGCCAGCAGCCAAGACAGGTTTAACGAGCAGTACTTC | CASSQDRFNEQYF
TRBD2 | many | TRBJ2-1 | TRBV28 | TGTGCCAGCAGTTTATCTACTAGCGGGAGTCTTGTAACTTCCCCCTCCTACAATGAGCAGTTCTTC | CASSLSTSGSLVTSPSYNEQFF
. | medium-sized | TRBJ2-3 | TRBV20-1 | TGCAGTGCGATCGACCTTCGCGGGCCGAGCTCAGATACGCAGTATTTT | CSAIDLRGPSSDTQYF
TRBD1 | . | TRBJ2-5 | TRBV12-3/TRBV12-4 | TGTGCCAGCAGTGGACAGGGGGTGACTGGAGAGGCCCAGTACTTC | CASSGQGVTGEAQYF
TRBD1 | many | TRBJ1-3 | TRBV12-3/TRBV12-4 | TGTGCCAGCAGGCCTCGGACAGGTGGAAACACCATATATTTT | CASRPRTGGNTIYF
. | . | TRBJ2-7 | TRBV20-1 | TGCAGAGCTAGACTCCCGGAACGGCCCGAGGAGTACTTC | CRARLPERPEEYF
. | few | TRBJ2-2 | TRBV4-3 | TGCGCCAGCAGCGAGGACAGCGACACCGGGGAGGTGTTTTTT | CASSEDSDTGEVFF
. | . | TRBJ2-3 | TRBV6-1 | TGTGCCAGCAGTCCCTTGCAGGACACAGATACGCAGTATTTT | CASSPLQDTDTQYF
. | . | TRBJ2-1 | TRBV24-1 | TGTGCCACCAGTGATTTGGATGGACTCTCACATGACCAGTTCTTC | CATSDLDGLSHDQFF
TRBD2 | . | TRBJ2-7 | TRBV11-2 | TGTGCCAGCAGCTTAGGAGCGGGGCCCTACGAGCAGTACTTC | CASSLGAGPYEQYF
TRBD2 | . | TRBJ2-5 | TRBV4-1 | TGCGTCAGCAGCCAAGAAAGTGCGGTCGCCGGGACTAGCGGGGGGGATCAAGAGACCCAGTACTTC | CVSSQESAVAGTSGGDQETQYF
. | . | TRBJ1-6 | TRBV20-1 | TGCAGTGCCCGTAGTGAGGACAGCGTCCATAATTCACCCCTCCACTTT | CSARSEDSVHNSPLHF
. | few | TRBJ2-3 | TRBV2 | TGTGCGGAAGGGGCAGATACGCAGTATTTT | CAEGADTQYF
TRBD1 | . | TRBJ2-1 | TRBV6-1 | TGTGCCAGCAGTGAATGGTTTAGGCAGGGGGCAGGAAATGAGCAGTTCTTC | CASSEWFRQGAGNEQFF